The rows below give T cell receptor beta chains drawn from one sample of a study of blood T cell repertoires in COVID-19. Some clones are missing from TCRdb's copy, which holds only in-frame ones; the method was immunoSEQ multiplex PCR. Of fewer than 300,000 clones in the sample, roughly nine tenths were seen once. Sequencing was done on a sample of peripheral blood. These receptors were taken from a woman aged 25 to 39 with COVID-19, enrolled during active disease. CDR3s include the opening cysteine and the closing phenylalanine or tryptophan. D genes are given only for firm matches. Clone size is given for some rows only: seen once, a few or many times, or a class if the clone is expanded.

TRBV6-5,-,TRBD2,TRBJ2-3,TGTGCCAGCAGGCGACTAGCGGCCCCAGATACGCAGTATTTT,CASRRLAAPDTQYF
TRBV29-1,-,-,TRBJ2-3,TGCAGCGTGCAGGGGACAGATACGCAGTATTTT,CSVQGTDTQYF
TRBV6-6,-,-,TRBJ2-7,TGTGCCAGCAGTTACGGACACCCGATCTCCTACGAGCAGTACTTC,CASSYGHPISYEQYF
TRBV5-6,-,-,TRBJ1-1,TGTGCCAGCAGCTTCCTTCCCCGGGGGGGGAACACTGAAGCTTTCTTT,CASSFLPRGGNTEAFF
TRBV18,-,TRBD2,TRBJ2-1,TGTGCCAGCTCCCCCCTCCTAGCGGAGCTCTACAATGAGCAGTTCTTC,CASSPLLAELYNEQFF
TRBV19,once,-,TRBJ2-1,TGTGCCAGTACCTACGGGATAGGGAGCAATGAGCAGTTCTTC,CASTYGIGSNEQFF
TRBV6-1,-,TRBD1,TRBJ2-6,TGTGCCAGCAGTGTATGGACAGGAAACTCTGGGGCCAACGTCCTGACTTTC,CASSVWTGNSGANVLTF
TRBV28,-,TRBD1,TRBJ1-5,TGTGCCAGCACCCCTAGAGGGACAGGGGGTGGAAATCAGCCCCAGCATTTT,CASTPRGTGGGNQPQHF
TRBV3-1/TRBV3-2,few,TRBD2,TRBJ2-1,TGTGCCAGCAGCCAAAAAGGAGGTAGCGGGAGTAATGAGCAGTTCTTC,CASSQKGGSGSNEQFF
TRBV7-2,-,TRBD1,TRBJ1-2,TGTGCCAGCAGCCTCGCGCCAGGGGGCTATGGCTACACCTTC,CASSLAPGGYGYTF
TRBV27,-,-,TRBJ1-6,TGTGCCAGCAGTTGGGACAACTTGAATTCACCCCTCCACTTT,CASSWDNLNSPLHF
TRBV6-2/TRBV6-3,-,TRBD2,TRBJ2-1,TGTGCCAGCAGTTACTCTGGACTAGCGGGGAACAATGAGCAGTTCTTC,CASSYSGLAGNNEQFF
TRBV18,-,TRBD1,TRBJ2-5,TGTGCCAGCTCACCGCCGGGACAGGGGGAAGGGACCCAGTACTTC,CASSPPGQGEGTQYF
TRBV19,once,-,TRBJ2-7,TGTGCCAGTAGTGCGGCGGTTGCCTACGAGCAGTACTTC,CASSAAVAYEQYF
TRBV30,-,-,TRBJ1-6,TGTGCCTGGAGTGCATTCTCTCTACTTAATTCACCCCTCCACTTT,CAWSAFSLLNSPLHF
TRBV2,-,-,TRBJ2-1,TGTGCCAGCAGTGGAAGGAGATACAATGAGCAGTTCTTC,CASSGRRYNEQFF